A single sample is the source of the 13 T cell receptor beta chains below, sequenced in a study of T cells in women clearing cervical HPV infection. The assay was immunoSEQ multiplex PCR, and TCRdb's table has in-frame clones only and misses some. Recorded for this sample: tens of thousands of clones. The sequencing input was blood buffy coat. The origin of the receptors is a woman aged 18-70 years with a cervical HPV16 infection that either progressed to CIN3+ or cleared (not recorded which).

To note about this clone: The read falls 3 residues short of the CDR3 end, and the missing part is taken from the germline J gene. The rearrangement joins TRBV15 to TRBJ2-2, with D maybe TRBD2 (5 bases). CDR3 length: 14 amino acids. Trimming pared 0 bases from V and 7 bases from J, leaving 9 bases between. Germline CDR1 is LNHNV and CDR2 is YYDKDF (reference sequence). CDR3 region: CATSRDRGYGELFF. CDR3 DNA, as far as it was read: TGTGCCACCAGCAGAGATCGGGGTTACGGGGAG.

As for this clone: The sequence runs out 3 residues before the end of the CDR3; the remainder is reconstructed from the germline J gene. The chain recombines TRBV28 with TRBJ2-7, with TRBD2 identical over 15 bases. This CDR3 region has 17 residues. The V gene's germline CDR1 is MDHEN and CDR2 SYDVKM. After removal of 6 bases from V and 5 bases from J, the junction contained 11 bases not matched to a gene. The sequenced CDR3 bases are TGTGCCAGCAGCTCGGGTGGACTAGCGGGAGGGCCGGACGAG. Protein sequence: CASSSGGLAGGPDE. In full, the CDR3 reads CASSSGGLAGGPDEQYF.

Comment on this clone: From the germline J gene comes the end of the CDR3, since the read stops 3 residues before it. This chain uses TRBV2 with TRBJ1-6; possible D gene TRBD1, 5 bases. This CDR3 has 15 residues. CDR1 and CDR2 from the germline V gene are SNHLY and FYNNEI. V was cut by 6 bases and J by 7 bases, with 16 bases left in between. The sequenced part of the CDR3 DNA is TGTGCCAGCAGCTCATCGGGACTCAACAATTCACCC. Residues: CASSSSGLNNSP. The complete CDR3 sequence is CASSSSGLNNSPLHF.

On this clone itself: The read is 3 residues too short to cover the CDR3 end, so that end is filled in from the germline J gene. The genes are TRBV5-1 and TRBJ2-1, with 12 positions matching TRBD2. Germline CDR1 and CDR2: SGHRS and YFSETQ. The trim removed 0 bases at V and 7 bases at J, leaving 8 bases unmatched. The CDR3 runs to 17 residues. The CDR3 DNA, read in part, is TGCGCCAGCAGCTTGGCACTAGCGGGAGGCCAGGGGAATGAG. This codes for CASSLALAGGQGNE. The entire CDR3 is CASSLALAGGQGNEQFF.

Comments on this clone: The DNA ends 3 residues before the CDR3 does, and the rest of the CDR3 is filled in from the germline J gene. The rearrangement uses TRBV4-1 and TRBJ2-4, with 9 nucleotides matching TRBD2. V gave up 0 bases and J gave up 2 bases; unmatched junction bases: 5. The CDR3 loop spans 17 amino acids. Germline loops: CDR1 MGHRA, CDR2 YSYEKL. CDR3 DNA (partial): TGCGCCAGCAGCCAAGATGCGGCGGGAGGGACCAAAAACATT. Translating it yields CASSQDAAGGTKNI. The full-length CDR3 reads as CASSQDAAGGTKNIQYF.

The covered CDR3 bases are TGTGCCAGCAGTGCGACAGCAGATAATTCACCC. Its translation: CASSATADNSP. The entire CDR3 protein is CASSATADNSPLHF. The chain is built from TRBV6-1 and TRBJ1-6, with TRBD1 as a possible D gene (5 bases). Sequencing ends 3 residues short of the CDR3 end; the germline J gene provides the rest. Germline V CDR1 and CDR2: MNHNS, SASEGT. The CDR3 contains 14 residues. With 4 bases removed from V and 5 bases from J, the gap between germline ends came to 9 bases.

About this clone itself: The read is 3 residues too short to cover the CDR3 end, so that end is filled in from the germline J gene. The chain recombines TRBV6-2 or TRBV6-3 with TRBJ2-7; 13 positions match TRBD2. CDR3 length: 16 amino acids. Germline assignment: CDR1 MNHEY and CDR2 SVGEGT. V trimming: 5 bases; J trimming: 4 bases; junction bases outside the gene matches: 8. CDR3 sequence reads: CASSATSGREEYEQYF. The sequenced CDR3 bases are TGTGCCAGCAGTGCCACTAGCGGGAGGGAAGAATACGAG.

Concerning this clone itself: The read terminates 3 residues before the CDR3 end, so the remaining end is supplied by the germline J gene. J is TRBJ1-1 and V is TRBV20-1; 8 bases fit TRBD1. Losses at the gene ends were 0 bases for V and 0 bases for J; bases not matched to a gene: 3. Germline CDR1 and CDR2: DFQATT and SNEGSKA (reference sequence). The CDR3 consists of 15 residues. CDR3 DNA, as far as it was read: TGCAGTGCTAGAGATTCGACAGGGGTGAACACTGAA. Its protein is CSARDSTGVNTE. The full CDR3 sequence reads CSARDSTGVNTEAFF.

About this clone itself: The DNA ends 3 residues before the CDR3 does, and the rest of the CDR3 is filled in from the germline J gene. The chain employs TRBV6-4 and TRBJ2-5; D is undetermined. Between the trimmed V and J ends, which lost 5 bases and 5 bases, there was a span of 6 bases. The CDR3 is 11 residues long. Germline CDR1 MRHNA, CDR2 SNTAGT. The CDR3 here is CASSLRETQYF. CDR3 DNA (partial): TGTGCCAGCAGTCTGAGGGAGACC.

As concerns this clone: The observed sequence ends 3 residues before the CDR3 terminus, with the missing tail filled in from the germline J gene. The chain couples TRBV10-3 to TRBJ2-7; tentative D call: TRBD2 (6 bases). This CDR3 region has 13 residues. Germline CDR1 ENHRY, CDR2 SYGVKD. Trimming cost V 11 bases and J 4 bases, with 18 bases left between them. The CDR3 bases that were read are TGTGCCTCCCGGGACTTAGGGGCTTACGAG. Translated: CASRDLGAYE. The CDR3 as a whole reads CASRDLGAYEQYF.

The CDR3 bases that were read are TGTGCCAGCAGCTCGGACTCCGCAAGCTCCTACAATGAG. This sequence encodes CASSSDSASSYNE. The whole CDR3 sequence is CASSSDSASSYNEQFF. The chain has TRBV5-4 and TRBJ2-1; perhaps TRBD2 as D (5 bases). The CDR3 extends 3 residues past the end of the read, so its final part is completed from the germline J gene. The CDR3 runs 16 residues. Looked up from germline, CDR1 is SGHNT and CDR2 is YYREEE (reference sequence). Trimming stripped 3 bases from V and 0 bases from J, with 13 bases between. Full variable domain (rest looked up from reference TRBV5-4 and TRBJ2-1): ETGVTQSPTHLIKTRGQQVTLRCSSQSGHNTVSWYQQALGQGPQFIFQYYREEENGRGNFPPRFSGLQFPNYSSELNVNALELDDSALYLCASSSDSASSYNEQFFGPGTRLTVL.

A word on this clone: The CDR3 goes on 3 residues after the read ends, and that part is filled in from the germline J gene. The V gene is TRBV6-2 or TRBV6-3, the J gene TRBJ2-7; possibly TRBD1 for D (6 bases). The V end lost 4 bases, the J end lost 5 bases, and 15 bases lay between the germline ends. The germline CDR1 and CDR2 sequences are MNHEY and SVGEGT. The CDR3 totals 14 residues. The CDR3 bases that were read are TGTGCCAGCAGTTCTCAATCCAGGGGCAACGAG. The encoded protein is CASSSQSRGNE. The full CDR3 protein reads CASSSQSRGNEQYF.

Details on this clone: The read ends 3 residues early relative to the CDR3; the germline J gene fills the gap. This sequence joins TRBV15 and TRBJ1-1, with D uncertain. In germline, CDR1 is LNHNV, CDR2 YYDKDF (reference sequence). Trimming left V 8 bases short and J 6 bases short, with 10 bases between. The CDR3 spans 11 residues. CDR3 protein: CATRGWSEAFF. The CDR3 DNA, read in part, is TGTGCCACCCGCGGGTGGTCTGAA.